Listed below are T cell receptor beta chains from one sample, sequenced in a study of identical twins. TCRdb recomputed calls from the 5' RACE reads with MiXCR, one row per CDR3 protein. The data hold roughly 490,000 distinct CDR3 sequences, with over 11% observed a single time. The data were also submitted as part of a second study, on yellow fever vaccine responses in identical twins.

Sequences were obtained from CD4+ T cells sorted from blood. These receptors originate from a woman aged 18-29 years in good health. Both conserved end residues are part of each CDR3. Each record gives: V gene, J gene, clone size, D gene, CDR3 DNA, CDR3 protein. A D gene is named only where the DNA matches it firmly. Clone sizes are given selectively: once, few, many, or a class where the clone is expanded.

TRBV7-2	TRBJ1-6	few	-	TGTGCCAGCAGGGTACAGGGCTCCTATAATTCACCCCTCCACTTT	CASRVQGSYNSPLHF
TRBV6-5	TRBJ2-5	-	-	TGTGCCAGCAGTTACGGTACCCGACCGTGGGGGGAGACCCAGTACTTC	CASSYGTRPWGETQYF
TRBV9	TRBJ2-1	few	TRBD2	TGTGCCAGCAGCGTAGGCCGGACTAGCTTCCATGAGCAGTTCTTC	CASSVGRTSFHEQFF
TRBV7-2	TRBJ1-5	many	-	TGTGCCAGCAGCTTAGCACAGGGAAGGAATCAGCCCCAGCATTTT	CASSLAQGRNQPQHF
TRBV4-2	TRBJ1-3	few	-	TGTGCCAGCAGGCAACTCACCGGGGCCTCTGGAAACACCATATATTTT	CASRQLTGASGNTIYF
TRBV20-1	TRBJ1-4	-	-	TGCAGTGCTAGAGTATCGGGCTATAATGAAAAACTGTTTTTT	CSARVSGYNEKLFF
TRBV12-3/TRBV12-4	TRBJ1-5	few	-	TGTGCCAGCAGAAAGACCGGGACACTGGTTCAGCCCCAGCATTTT	CASRKTGTLVQPQHF
TRBV9	TRBJ2-7	-	TRBD2	TGTGCCAGCAGCGTAAACTACGAGGCGGGGGGCACATACGAGCAGTACTTC	CASSVNYEAGGTYEQYF
TRBV5-1	TRBJ2-1	few	TRBD2	TGCGCCAGCAGCTTGCTCGGGAGGGCCAGGGATGAGCAGTTCTTC	CASSLLGRARDEQFF
TRBV7-8	TRBJ1-4	few	-	TGTGCCAGCAGCGGCGGGACACATAAACGTGAAAAACTGTTTTTT	CASSGGTHKREKLFF
TRBV5-1	TRBJ2-3	few	-	TGCGCCAGCAGCTCCACGGGGGTGGGGGCAGCGGATACGCAGTATTTT	CASSSTGVGAADTQYF
TRBV6-5	TRBJ1-1	few	-	TGTGCCAGCAGTTACAGGGGTCGGAACACTGAAGCTTTCTTT	CASSYRGRNTEAFF
TRBV6-2/TRBV6-3	TRBJ1-1	-	-	TGTGCCAGCAGTTACGGAACAGGGCTGACTGAAGCTTTCTTT	CASSYGTGLTEAFF
TRBV5-1	TRBJ2-3	-	TRBD2	TGCGCCAGCAGCGCGACCGGGACTAGCGGAGATACGCAGTATTTT	CASSATGTSGDTQYF
TRBV15	TRBJ2-7	-	TRBD1	TGTGCCACCAGCAGAGGTTTGGGACAGGGCTCCTACGAGCAGTACTTC	CATSRGLGQGSYEQYF
TRBV10-3	TRBJ2-5	-	TRBD2	TGTGCCATCAGTGATTCCGGGACTAGCGGGTTGGAGACCCAGTACTTC	CAISDSGTSGLETQYF
TRBV2	TRBJ2-7	-	TRBD2	TGTGCCTTCTGCAGGGGACTAGCGGGAGGGCCGCTGTCTAACGAGCAGTACTTC	CAFCRGLAGGPLSNEQYF
TRBV6-1	TRBJ2-7	few	TRBD1	TGTGCCAGCAGTACCCCTGGACAGGGTTTGGACGAGCAGTACTTC	CASSTPGQGLDEQYF
TRBV19	TRBJ2-7	-	TRBD1	TGTGCCAGTAGTGCTTACGGGACAGCAAACTACGAGCAGTACTTC	CASSAYGTANYEQYF
TRBV29-1	TRBJ2-2	many	-	TGCAGCGTTGCAGGGGTAGTCACCGGGGAGCTGTTTTTT	CSVAGVVTGELFF
TRBV5-1	TRBJ2-7	-	TRBD2	TGCGCCAGCAGCTTTTATCCAGCGGGAGGCGAGCAGTACTTC	CASSFYPAGGEQYF
TRBV2	TRBJ2-2	-	TRBD1	TGTGCCGGGCGTCGGGACAGGGGGGGGGAGCTGTTTTTT	CAGRRDRGGELFF
TRBV12-3/TRBV12-4	TRBJ1-1	few	-	TGTGCCAGCAGTCCTCGGGGGGAAATCAAAGCTTTCTTT	CASSPRGEIKAFF
TRBV5-4	TRBJ2-3	-	-	TGTGCCAGCAGCTTGGCTTACGAGGTTACGCAGTATTTT	CASSLAYEVTQYF